A selection of T cell receptor beta chains follows, all from one sample in a study of cytomegalovirus exposure and HLA in healthy donors. Sequencing was performed with immunoSEQ multiplex PCR; in TCRdb, only in-frame clones are kept and a portion is missing. In the table there are around 86,000 clones, almost 80% of which are singletons. The sequenced material came from PBMCs. The receptor source for this set is a female donor in good health and CMV-seronegative. CDR3s include the opening cysteine and the closing phenylalanine or tryptophan. The order of the fields is CDR3 protein, CDR3 DNA, J gene, D gene, clone size, V gene. The D gene is left open where the match is weak. Size is stated for part of the rows, as once, few or many counts, or as a class when the clone is expanded.

CDR3aa: CASRTRRQLELNYTF
CDR3nt: TGTGCCAGCAGAACCCGACGACAGCTCGAGCTCAACTACACCTTC
j_gene: TRBJ1-2
d_gene: .
abundance: .
v_gene: TRBV12-1

CDR3aa: CASSPESHYGYTF
CDR3nt: TGTGCCAGCAGCCCGGAGAGTCACTATGGCTACACCTTC
j_gene: TRBJ1-2
d_gene: .
abundance: .
v_gene: TRBV7-9

CDR3aa: CASSSGTRNEQFF
CDR3nt: TGTGCCAGCAGTTCCGGGACTAGAAATGAGCAGTTCTTC
j_gene: TRBJ2-1
d_gene: TRBD2
abundance: .
v_gene: TRBV28

CDR3aa: CASSVTAGLETQYF
CDR3nt: TGTGCCAGCAGCGTAACTGCGGGGCTGGAGACCCAGTACTTC
j_gene: TRBJ2-5
d_gene: .
abundance: .
v_gene: TRBV9

CDR3aa: CASSPGYEQYF
CDR3nt: TGTGCCAGCAGCCCAGGGTATGAGCAGTACTTC
j_gene: TRBJ2-7
d_gene: .
abundance: .
v_gene: TRBV9

CDR3aa: CASIRRGGDYGYTF
CDR3nt: TGTGCCAGCATCAGGAGAGGGGGCGACTATGGCTACACCTTC
j_gene: TRBJ1-2
d_gene: TRBD1
abundance: .
v_gene: TRBV6-5

CDR3aa: CASSHPHPGGGGYTQYF
CDR3nt: TGTGCCAGCAGCCACCCCCACCCGGGCGGGGGCGGTTATACGCAGTATTTT
j_gene: TRBJ2-3
d_gene: .
abundance: .
v_gene: TRBV7-9

CDR3aa: CASSRIGVVIGNTIYF
CDR3nt: TGTGCCAGCAGCCGGATCGGGGTGGTTATTGGAAACACCATATATTTT
j_gene: TRBJ1-3
d_gene: .
abundance: .
v_gene: TRBV5-6

CDR3aa: CASSASGRYNQPQHF
CDR3nt: TGTGCCAGCAGTGCAAGTGGCAGGTACAATCAGCCCCAGCATTTT
j_gene: TRBJ1-5
d_gene: .
abundance: .
v_gene: TRBV2

CDR3aa: CASSGYGQGGGRSGNTIYF
CDR3nt: TGTGCCAGCAGCGGTTATGGACAGGGGGGCGGAAGGTCTGGAAACACCATATATTTT
j_gene: TRBJ1-3
d_gene: TRBD1
abundance: once
v_gene: TRBV2

CDR3aa: CASREEAFLAKNIQYF
CDR3nt: TGCGCCAGCAGGGAAGAGGCTTTTCTCGCCAAAAACATTCAGTACTTC
j_gene: TRBJ2-4
d_gene: .
abundance: .
v_gene: TRBV5-1

CDR3aa: CASATQGLAGGVGEQYF
CDR3nt: TGTGCCAGTGCGACGCAAGGGCTAGCGGGAGGAGTGGGTGAGCAGTACTTC
j_gene: TRBJ2-7
d_gene: TRBD2
abundance: .
v_gene: TRBV19

CDR3aa: CASSTGVMNTEAFF
CDR3nt: TGTGCCAGCAGTACAGGGGTTATGAACACTGAAGCTTTCTTT
j_gene: TRBJ1-1
d_gene: TRBD1
abundance: .
v_gene: TRBV28

CDR3aa: CASSLVASSYEQYF
CDR3nt: TGTGCCAGCAGCTTAGTGGCCAGCTCCTACGAGCAGTACTTC
j_gene: TRBJ2-7
d_gene: .
abundance: .
v_gene: TRBV7-8

CDR3aa: CASSLGVSGSRYEQYF
CDR3nt: TGTGCCAGCAGCTTGGGGGTAAGTGGGAGTCGGTACGAGCAGTACTTC
j_gene: TRBJ2-7
d_gene: .
abundance: .
v_gene: TRBV5-6

CDR3aa: CAIVASLAGNYEQYF
CDR3nt: TGTGCCATCGTGGCCTCCCTAGCGGGAAACTACGAGCAGTACTTC
j_gene: TRBJ2-7
d_gene: TRBD2
abundance: .
v_gene: TRBV10-3

CDR3aa: CGTSRDLREAGGNTIYF
CDR3nt: TGTGGCACCAGCAGAGATCTTCGGGAGGCTGGGGGAAACACCATATATTTT
j_gene: TRBJ1-3
d_gene: .
abundance: .
v_gene: TRBV15

CDR3aa: CASSQGEGAFF
CDR3nt: TGTGCCAGCAGTCAGGGGGAAGGGGCTTTCTTT
j_gene: TRBJ1-1
d_gene: TRBD1
abundance: .
v_gene: TRBV6-5

CDR3aa: CASSLGPGSGTDTQYF
CDR3nt: TGTGCCAGCAGCTTAGGTCCGGGGTCGGGCACAGATACGCAGTATTTT
j_gene: TRBJ2-3
d_gene: .
abundance: .
v_gene: TRBV7-2

CDR3aa: CASQGDNTEAFF
CDR3nt: TGTGCCAGTCAGGGGGACAACACTGAAGCTTTCTTT
j_gene: TRBJ1-1
d_gene: TRBD1
abundance: once
v_gene: TRBV2

CDR3aa: CASSLGQGREQPQHF
CDR3nt: TGTGCCAGCTCATTGGGACAGGGACGGGAACAGCCCCAGCATTTT
j_gene: TRBJ1-5
d_gene: TRBD1
abundance: .
v_gene: TRBV18

CDR3aa: CASSRGGTNEKLFF
CDR3nt: TGTGCCAGCAGCCGGGGGGGAACTAATGAAAAACTGTTTTTT
j_gene: TRBJ1-4
d_gene: .
abundance: .
v_gene: TRBV7-6